These 2 T cell receptor beta chains originate from one sample sequenced in a study of T cell responses to AZD1222 COVID-19 vaccine (dated by TCRdb to about 2021). Reading the label with the study, this specimen's time point is: baseline before first vaccination. Taken with the paper, the label for treatment or condition translates to: meningococcal conjugate vaccine given as trial control. Preparation of the library involved the immunoSEQ multiplex PCR assay. The table was pulled from immuneACCESS by TCRdb, which kept in-frame rearrangements only. Such tables lose some clones; where checked, under half of the loss comes from unresolved V genes, and the rest has no known cause. The sample table lists some 120,000 clones, over 75% of them with a count of one. The ten most abundant clones make up under 20% of the sample. Sequencing was performed on peripheral blood, taken on day 0 of MenACWY control vaccination. The receptors here all came from an adult in good health.

The chain links TRBV18 to TRBJ2-3, with no clear D. The CDR3 is 14 residues long. Trimming took 6 bases from V and 6 from J, leaving 16 bases between them. Per the germline V gene, CDR1 is KGHSH and CDR2 is LQKENI. The CDR3: CASSPTPAMDTQYF. Here the CDR3 DNA reads TGTGCCAGCTCCCCTACTCCTGCGATGGATACGCAGTATTTT.

The chain employs TRBV11-2 and TRBJ2-1; D is unresolved. V was shortened by 2 bases and J by 5 bases, with 10 bases between the two germline ends. Germline-derived CDR1 and CDR2 are SGHAT and FQNNGV. There are 14 residues in the CDR3. The CDR3 DNA follows: TGTGCCAGCAGCTTAAGTTCCAGGAACAATGAGCAGTTCTTC. Protein product: CASSLSSRNNEQFF.